This T cell receptor beta chain derives from a study of regulatory T cells in long-lasting Graves disease. Findings and limits, study-wide: A greater number of public clonotypes (2,741) was shared by persistent patients than by new patients (about 990).

HTBI primers from iRepertoire and Arm-PCR of CDR3 regions yielded the TCR beta libraries. Using its own MiXCR run on the multiplex PCR reads, TCRdb lists one record per CDR3 protein. The sample records roughly 400,000 distinct CDR3 sequences, around a fifth being singletons. Stated time point: persistent/refractory GD, antithyroid drugs over 5 years with positive TRAb. From RNA extracted from PBMCs, the TCR library was made. To note about this clonotype: Antigen specificity is unknown.

Trimming removed 5 bases from V and 0 bases from J; junction bases left unmatched: 4. The CDR3 is 15 residues long. The receptor's source is a female donor with Graves disease. The rearrangement links TRBV12-3 or TRBV12-4 to TRBJ2-1; TRBD2 agrees at 7 bases. The sample here was peripheral blood mononuclear cells (PBMCs), taken when the disease was refractory, from a patient treated with antithyroid drugs. CDR3 residues: CASSVRGSSYNEQFF. CDR3 in DNA: TGTGCCAGCAGTGTGCGGGGGAGCTCCTACAATGAGCAGTTCTTC.